The 27 T cell receptor beta chains below all came from one sample that was sequenced in a study of cytomegalovirus exposure and HLA in healthy donors. The data were produced by immunoSEQ multiplex PCR, yet TCRdb's version contains in-frame clones alone and is incomplete. Here the sample spans a few hundred thousand clones, around 85% being singletons. The sample taken for sequencing was PBMCs. All receptors come from a woman younger than 35 in good health and CMV-seronegative.

V usage is TRBV19 and J usage is TRBJ2-3; possibly TRBD1 for D (6 bases). Germline V gene lookup returns CDR1 LNHDA and CDR2 SQIVND (reference sequence). The CDR3 is made up of 14 amino acids. V dropped 7 bases and J dropped 6 bases, with 17 bases sitting between them. The CDR3 bases are TGTGCCAGTACCGCCAGTGCCAGGGGTGATACGCAGTATTTT. It codes for CASTASARGDTQYF.

V is TRBV4-1 and J is TRBJ1-3; 9 nucleotides align to TRBD1. V shed 0 bases and J 0 bases; nucleotides not matched to a gene: 3. The CDR3 covers 17 residues. Germline CDR1 and CDR2: MGHRA and YSYEKL. In DNA, the CDR3 is TGCGCCAGCAGCCAAGATGGGACAGGGCTCTCTGGAAACACCATATATTTT. It codes for CASSQDGTGLSGNTIYF.

This chain uses TRBV6-5 with TRBJ2-7; D possibly corresponds to TRBD2 (5 bases). The V gene lost 7 bases and the J gene lost 9 bases, with 22 bases spanning the gap. The CDR3 has 14 residues. The germline V gene encodes CDR1 MNHEY and CDR2 SVGAGI. The DNA for the CDR3 is TGTGCCAGCACCCTATCTGGGAGAGTCATAGGGCAGTACTTC. The encoded protein is CASTLSGRVIGQYF.

V gene TRBV10-3 combines with J gene TRBJ2-2, with D perhaps matching TRBD1 (6 bases). The V gene's germline CDR1 is ENHRY and CDR2 SYGVKD. The CDR3 is 15 residues long. Between the trimmed V and J ends, which lost 4 bases and 0 bases, there was a span of 9 bases. CDR3 sequence reads: CAISAGVSNTGELFF. The CDR3 coding sequence is TGTGCCATCAGTGCAGGGGTCTCGAACACCGGGGAGCTGTTTTTT.

The chain combines TRBV7-8 with TRBJ2-1, with 11 bases that match TRBD2. Trimming cost V 6 bases and J 5 bases; bases outside gene matches: 6. Germline V lookup: CDR1 SGHVS, CDR2 FQNEAQ. CDR3 length: 15 amino acids. The chain's CDR3 is CASRRLAGYHNEQFF. The CDR3 DNA sequence: TGTGCCAGCAGACGACTAGCGGGGTACCACAATGAGCAGTTCTTC.

The table lists this clone with a few counts. Other DNA sequences in the sample encode the same CDR3. The chain uses TRBV6-1 and TRBJ1-5; D not certain. Germline loops: CDR1 MNHNS, CDR2 SASEGT. The CDR3 has 13 amino acids. Trimming removed 1 base at V and 5 bases at J, with 6 bases between. For the CDR3, the DNA is TGTGCCAGCAGTGAAGGGCGGGATCAGCCCCAGCATTTT. It codes for CASSEGRDQPQHF.

The rearrangement links TRBV29-1 to TRBJ1-1; D might be TRBD1 (6 bases). V was pared by 4 bases and J by 1 base, with 10 bases between. The CDR3 has 13 residues. Germline CDR1 is SQVTM and CDR2 is ANQGSEA. The CDR3 spells CSVGVQGNTEAFF. The DNA of the CDR3 is TGCAGCGTTGGGGTACAGGGGAACACTGAAGCTTTCTTT.

This chain connects TRBV28 to TRBJ1-2, with D unclear. CDR3 size: 15 residues. Trimming removed 5 bases at V and 6 bases at J, with 19 bases between. Germline assignment: CDR1 MDHEN and CDR2 SYDVKM. The DNA of the CDR3 is TGTGCCAGCAGTATACCACCAACGGCGGCCAATGGCTACACCTTC. Translation: CASSIPPTAANGYTF.

V and J are TRBV29-1 and TRBJ2-1; unclear D gene. The CDR3 runs 15 residues. The germline CDR1 and CDR2 sequences are SQVTM and ANQGSEA. Trimming shortened V by 0 bases and J by 10 bases, and 19 bases separated the two germline ends. CDR3 in amino acids: CSVEDPGVPDSEQFF. As DNA, the CDR3 is TGCAGCGTTGAAGATCCAGGCGTCCCCGATTCAGAGCAGTTCTTC.

The J gene is TRBJ1-1, the V gene TRBV6-6; D call uncertain. This CDR3 contains 12 residues. Germline assignment: CDR1 MNHNY and CDR2 SVGAGI (reference sequence). The germline V and J ends were trimmed by 2 bases and 8 bases, with 9 bases remaining between them. The CDR3 nucleotides are TGTGCCAGCAGTTACGAAAGAGAAGAAGCTTTCTTT. Its translation: CASSYEREEAFF.

The gene calls are TRBV7-9 and TRBJ2-5, with a tentative D call TRBD2 (6 bases). Germline V gene data show CDR1 as SEHNR and CDR2 as FQNEAQ (reference sequence). The V and J ends lost 2 bases and 2 bases respectively, with 9 bases between them. The CDR3 spans 14 residues. The chain's CDR3 is CASSLWGEQETQYF. As DNA, the CDR3 is TGTGCCAGCAGCTTATGGGGGGAGCAAGAGACCCAGTACTTC. The full variable domain, in which reference TRBV7-9 and TRBJ2-5 provide the parts outside the CDR3, is DTGVSQNPRHKITKRGQNVTFRCDPISEHNRLYWYRQTLGQGPEFLTYFQNEAQLEKSRLLSDRFSAERPKGSFSTLEIQRTEQGDSAMYLCASSLWGEQETQYFGPGTRLLVL.

The chain combines TRBV11-2 with TRBJ1-1; weak D call: TRBD1 (5 bases). The CDR3 runs 16 residues. Germline values: CDR1 SGHAT, CDR2 FQNNGV. The V end lost 4 bases, the J end lost 0 bases, and 15 bases lay between the germline ends. The CDR3 sequence: CASSWPQVGLNTEAFF. In nucleotides, the CDR3 is TGTGCCAGCAGCTGGCCACAGGTAGGGTTGAACACTGAAGCTTTCTTT.

V usage is TRBV11-2 and J usage is TRBJ1-2; TRBD1 might be the D (5 bases). The germline gives CDR1 SGHAT, CDR2 FQNNGV. CDR3 size: 14 residues. V was cut by 5 bases and J by 2 bases, with 12 bases left in between. CDR3 sequence: CASSTGGGNYGYTF. The CDR3 DNA follows: TGTGCCAGCAGCACGGGGGGAGGGAACTATGGCTACACCTTC.

CDR3 loop: CASSSRDREASNYGYTF. The CDR3 bases are TGTGCCAGCAGCTCCCGGGACAGGGAGGCTTCTAACTATGGCTACACCTTC. The chain is built from TRBV7-2 and TRBJ1-2; 9 bases are a match to TRBD1. The CDR3 is 17 residues long. After removal of 4 bases from V and 0 bases from J, the junction contained 9 bases not matched to a gene. CDR1 is SGHTA, CDR2 FQGNSA, per germline. Looking up the rest from reference TRBV7-2 and TRBJ1-2 gives the full variable domain: GAGVSQSPSNKVTEKGKDVELRCDPISGHTALYWYRQSLGQGLEFLIYFQGNSAPDKSGLPSDRFSAERTGGSVSTLTIQRTQQEDSAVYLCASSSRDREASNYGYTFGSGTRLTVV.

The chain uses TRBV4-1 and TRBJ2-3; 13 bases fit TRBD2. Germline CDR1 and CDR2: MGHRA and YSYEKL. This CDR3 region has 19 residues. With 4 bases clipped from V and 13 bases from J, the junction kept 23 bases outside the gene matches. CDR3 in DNA: TGCGCCAGCAGCCGGATCACTAGCGGGAGGGCCGGGGGGAGCTACAGCGAGTATTTT. Amino acid sequence: CASSRITSGRAGGSYSEYF.

This clone was recorded a few times. This CDR3 is also generated by other DNA sequences in the sample. The chain couples TRBV10-1 to TRBJ1-1, with D possibly being TRBD1 (6 bases). In germline, CDR1 is WNHNN, CDR2 SYGVQD (reference sequence). The length of the CDR3 is 14 residues. Trimming shortened V by 0 bases and J by 1 base, and 6 bases separated the two germline ends. DNA of the CDR3: TGCGCCAGCAGTGAGTCGGGACAGAACACTGAAGCTTTCTTT. Translated, it gives CASSESGQNTEAFF.

This clone has just a few counts. The chain carries TRBV19 and TRBJ2-5; 7 positions match TRBD1. CDR3 length: 14 amino acids. V trimming: 7 bases; J trimming: 4 bases; junction bases outside the gene matches: 9. From germline, CDR1 is LNHDA and CDR2 SQIVND (reference sequence). The CDR3 region is CASTRTGAAETQYF. The DNA for the CDR3 is TGTGCCAGTACCCGCACAGGGGCGGCAGAGACCCAGTACTTC.

The genes are TRBV5-1 and TRBJ1-6; 7 bases agree with TRBD1. CDR1 and CDR2 from the germline V gene are SGHRS and YFSETQ. J lost 7 bases, V lost 5 bases, and 9 bases had no gene match. This CDR3 has 15 residues. This CDR3 is CASSPTTGANSPLHF. The CDR3, as DNA: TGCGCCAGCAGTCCGACCACAGGGGCAAATTCACCCCTCCACTTT.

V usage is TRBV5-6 and J usage is TRBJ2-5; 8 nucleotides agree with TRBD1. V lost 1 base, J lost 5 bases, and 10 bases stayed unmatched. Germline V gene sequence: CDR1 SGHDT, CDR2 YYEEEE. The length of the CDR3 is 16 residues. This CDR3 reads CASSLSETGAGETQYF. CDR3 nucleotides: TGTGCCAGCAGCTTGAGTGAGACAGGGGCAGGCGAGACCCAGTACTTC.

Here the CDR3 DNA reads TGTGCCAGCAGCTTAAGCGCCCCGGACAGGGCACCCCTCCACTTT. This translates into CASSLSAPDRAPLHF. The rearrangement links TRBV7-2 to TRBJ1-6; TRBD1 matches 8 bases. Germline CDR1 reads SGHTA; CDR2 reads FQGNSA. Germline trimming cut 2 bases from V and 11 bases from J; bases unmatched to any gene: 8. The CDR3 is 15 amino acids.

The J gene is TRBJ2-7, the V gene TRBV30; D possibly corresponds to TRBD1 (5 bases). CDR1 and CDR2 (germline): GTSNPN, SVGIG (reference sequence). Trimming shortened V by 2 bases and J by 3 bases, and 8 bases separated the two germline ends. This CDR3 region has 12 residues. The CDR3, as DNA: TGTGCCTGGAGTAACAGGTTCTACGAGCAGTACTTC. It yields the protein CAWSNRFYEQYF.

A few counts support this clone. This rearrangement joins TRBV29-1 to TRBJ1-2; D is unresolved. Trimming removed 4 bases from V and 4 bases from J, with 7 bases in between. In germline, CDR1 is SQVTM, CDR2 ANQGSEA. CDR3 length: 11 residues. The CDR3 DNA follows: TGCAGCGTTGGTGACATCTATGGCTACACCTTC. This gives the protein CSVGDIYGYTF.

The rearrangement joins TRBV18 to TRBJ1-2, with D perhaps TRBD1 (5 bases). V was pared by 6 bases and J by 6 bases, with 32 bases between. In germline, CDR1 is KGHSH, CDR2 LQKENI. There are 19 residues in the CDR3. This CDR3 reads CASSPLPLTSQGVFDGYTF. Here the CDR3 DNA reads TGTGCCAGCTCCCCGCTCCCGTTGACAAGCCAGGGCGTGTTCGATGGCTACACCTTC.

The chain is built from TRBV27 and TRBJ2-7; TRBD2 aligns across 11 bases. Germline trimming cut 5 bases from V and 3 bases from J; bases unmatched to any gene: 6. The CDR3 has 15 residues. Germline V gene data show CDR1 as MNHEY and CDR2 as SMNVEV (reference sequence). CDR3 nucleotides: TGTGCCAGCAGTCAACTAGCGGGAGCCCTCTACGAGCAGTACTTC. It translates to CASSQLAGALYEQYF.

The chain carries TRBV6-1 and TRBJ2-7, with D possibly being TRBD1 (5 bases). The CDR3 runs 14 residues. Germline CDR1 MNHNS, CDR2 SASEGT. V was trimmed by 2 bases and J by 0 bases, leaving 8 bases between them. CDR3 region: CASSEFRASYEQYF. The DNA of the CDR3 is TGTGCCAGCAGTGAATTCAGGGCCTCCTACGAGCAGTACTTC.

The chain has TRBV7-8 and TRBJ2-7; 11 nucleotides line up with TRBD1. CDR3 length equals 15 residues. Germline-derived CDR1 and CDR2 are SGHVS and FQNEAQ. J gave up 3 bases and V 6 bases, and 7 bases lay outside the gene matches. DNA for the CDR3: TGTGCCAGCAGACCCCAAGGGACAGGGGGCTACGAGCAGTACTTC. It translates to CASRPQGTGGYEQYF.

V and J are TRBV19 and TRBJ2-3; D is undetermined. The CDR3 runs to 15 residues. The germline gives CDR1 LNHDA, CDR2 SQIVND (reference sequence). The ends were cut back, 3 bases at V and 0 bases at J, with 10 bases in the middle. As DNA, the CDR3 is TGTGCCAGTAGTATCGAGTTTTCCAGCACAGATACGCAGTATTTT. This translates into CASSIEFSSTDTQYF.